Below, one TCR beta chain is given with its context. This table comes from immunoSEQ multiplex PCR, and its TCRdb copy is limited to in-frame clones, with some not included. The table shows about 34,000 clones, with 85% to 90% occurring only once. The sample is drawn from a study of T cell changes during pregnancy in multiple sclerosis. Germline CDR1 MNHEY, CDR2 SMNVEV (reference sequence). The CDR3 spans 13 residues. The V gene lost 4 bases and the J gene lost 4 bases, with 8 bases spanning the gap. The chain employs TRBV27 and TRBJ1-5; D gene uncertain. The specimen comprised CD8+ T cells from peripheral blood mononuclear cells, sampled in the third trimester of pregnancy. The source is a female donor with multiple sclerosis, enrolled in a pregnancy study. CDR3 protein: CASSWSRNQPQHF. The CDR3 DNA reads TGTGCCAGCAGTTGGAGCCGGAATCAGCCCCAGCATTTT.